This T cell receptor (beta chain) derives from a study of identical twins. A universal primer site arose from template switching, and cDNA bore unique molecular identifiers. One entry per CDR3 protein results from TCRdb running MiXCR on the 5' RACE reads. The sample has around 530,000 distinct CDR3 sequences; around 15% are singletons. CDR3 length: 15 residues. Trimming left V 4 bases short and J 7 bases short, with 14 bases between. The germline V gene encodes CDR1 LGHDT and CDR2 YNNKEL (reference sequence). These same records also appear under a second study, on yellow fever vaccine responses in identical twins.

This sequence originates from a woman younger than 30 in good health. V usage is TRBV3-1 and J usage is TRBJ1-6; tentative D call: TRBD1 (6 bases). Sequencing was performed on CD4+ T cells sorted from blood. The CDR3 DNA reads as TGTGCCAGCAGCCTCGGGTACAGGGCAAATTCACCCCTCCACTTT. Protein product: CASSLGYRANSPLHF.